This T cell receptor beta chain comes out of a study of blood T cell repertoires in COVID-19. The wider study: The origin of the acute and convalescent COVID-19 samples was the United States, Italy and Spain.

Looked up from germline, CDR1 is SGHTA and CDR2 is FQGTGA. The V gene lost 3 bases and the J gene lost 6 bases, with 9 bases spanning the gap. This CDR3 is built from 13 residues. As processed by the authors: Nucleated cell counts were estimated from reference gene primer amplification. This table comes from immunoSEQ multiplex PCR, and its TCRdb copy is limited to in-frame clones, with some not included. The D gene and trimming were derived from the DNA, and the V and J assignments and clone size from that table. The sample consists of 45,000 or so clones, around nine tenths of them appearing once. J is TRBJ2-1 and V is TRBV7-3, with D possibly being TRBD2 (5 bases). The sequenced sample consisted of peripheral blood. The TCR originated in a man aged 35-49 years with COVID-19, enrolled during active disease. Here the CDR3 reads CASSLQSGNEQFF. CDR3 in DNA: TGTGCCAGCAGCTTGCAAAGCGGCAATGAGCAGTTCTTC.